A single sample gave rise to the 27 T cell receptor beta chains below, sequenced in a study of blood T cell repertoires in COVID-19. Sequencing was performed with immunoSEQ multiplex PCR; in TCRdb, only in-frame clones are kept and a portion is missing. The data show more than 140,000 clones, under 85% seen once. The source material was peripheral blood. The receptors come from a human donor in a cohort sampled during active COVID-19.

Written as DNA, the CDR3 is TGTGCCAGCAGCAGGACTAGCGGGGGTAGCACAGATACGCAGTATTTT. Residues: CASSRTSGGSTDTQYF. The rearrangement joins TRBV21-1 to TRBJ2-3; the DNA was not used to check the table's D call, TRBD2. TRBV21-1 is shown as a pseudogene. The CDR3 length is 16 residues.

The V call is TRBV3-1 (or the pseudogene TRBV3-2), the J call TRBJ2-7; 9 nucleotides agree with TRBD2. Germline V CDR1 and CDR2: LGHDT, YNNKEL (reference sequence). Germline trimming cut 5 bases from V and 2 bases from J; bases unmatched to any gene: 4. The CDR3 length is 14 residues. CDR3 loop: CASSISGGAYEQYF. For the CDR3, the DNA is TGTGCCAGCAGCATTAGCGGGGGAGCCTACGAGCAGTACTTC.

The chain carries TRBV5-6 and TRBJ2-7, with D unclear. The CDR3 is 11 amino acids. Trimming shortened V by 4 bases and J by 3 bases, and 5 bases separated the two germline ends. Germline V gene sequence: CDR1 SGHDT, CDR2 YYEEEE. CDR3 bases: TGTGCCAGCAGCGCCGGCTACGAGCAGTACTTC. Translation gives CASSAGYEQYF.

This CDR3 reads CASSQAPNYGYTF. As DNA, the CDR3 is TGTGCCAGCAGCCAGGCCCCTAACTATGGCTACACCTTC. This chain uses TRBV7-2 with TRBJ1-2; D is undetermined. CDR1 is SGHTA and CDR2 is FQGNSA in the germline V gene. The CDR3 runs to 13 residues. Trimming removed 5 bases at V and 0 bases at J, with 7 bases between.

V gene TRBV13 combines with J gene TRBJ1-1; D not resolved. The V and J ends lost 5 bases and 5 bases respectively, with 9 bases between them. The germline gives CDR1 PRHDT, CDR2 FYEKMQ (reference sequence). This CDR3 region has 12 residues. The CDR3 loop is CASSILRTEAFF. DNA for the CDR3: TGTGCCAGCAGCATACTGAGGACTGAAGCTTTCTTT.

This CDR3 is CASSPRLAGGPLAKNIQYF. CDR3 nucleotide sequence: TGTGCCAGCAGCCCCCGACTAGCGGGAGGGCCCCTAGCCAAAAACATTCAGTACTTC. This chain links TRBV9 with TRBJ2-4; 14 positions match TRBD2. Germline CDR1 reads SGDLS; CDR2 reads YYNGEE. The CDR3 is 19 residues long. V lost 4 bases to trimming and J lost 0 bases; unmatched junction nucleotides: 9.

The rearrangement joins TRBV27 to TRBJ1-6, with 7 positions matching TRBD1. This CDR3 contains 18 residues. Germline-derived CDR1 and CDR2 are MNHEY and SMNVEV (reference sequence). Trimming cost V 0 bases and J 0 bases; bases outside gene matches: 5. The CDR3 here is CASSLSRQGSSYNSPLHF. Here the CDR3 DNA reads TGTGCCAGCAGTTTATCCCGACAGGGAAGCTCCTATAATTCACCCCTCCACTTT.

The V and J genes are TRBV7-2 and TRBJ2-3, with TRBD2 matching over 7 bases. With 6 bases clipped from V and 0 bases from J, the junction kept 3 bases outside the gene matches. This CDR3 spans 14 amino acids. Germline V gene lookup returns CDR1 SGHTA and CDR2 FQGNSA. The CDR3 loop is CASRLAPSTDTQYF. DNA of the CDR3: TGTGCCAGCAGACTAGCGCCTAGCACAGATACGCAGTATTTT. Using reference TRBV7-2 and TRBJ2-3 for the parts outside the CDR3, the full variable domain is GAGVSQSPSNKVTEKGKDVELRCDPISGHTALYWYRQSLGQGLEFLIYFQGNSAPDKSGLPSDRFSAERTGGSVSTLTIQRTQQEDSAVYLCASRLAPSTDTQYFGPGTRLTVL.

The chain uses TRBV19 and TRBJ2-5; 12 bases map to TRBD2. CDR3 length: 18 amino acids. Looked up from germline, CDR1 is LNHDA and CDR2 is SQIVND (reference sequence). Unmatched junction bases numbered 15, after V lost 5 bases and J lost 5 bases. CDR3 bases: TGTGCCAGTAGTGTCATCTTGACGGGACTAGCGGGTCAGGAGACCCAGTACTTC. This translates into CASSVILTGLAGQETQYF.

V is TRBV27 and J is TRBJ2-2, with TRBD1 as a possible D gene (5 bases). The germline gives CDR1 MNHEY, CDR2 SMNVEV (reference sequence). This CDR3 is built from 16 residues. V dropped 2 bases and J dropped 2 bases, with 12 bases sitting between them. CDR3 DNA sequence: TGTGCCAGCAGTTTACTAAAGACAGCTAACACCGGGGAGCTGTTTTTT. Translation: CASSLLKTANTGELFF.

CDR3 sequence: CASSQAGEGTRELFF. The CDR3, as DNA: TGTGCCAGCAGCCAAGCGGGAGAAGGGACCCGGGAGCTGTTTTTT. The gene calls are TRBV4-2 and TRBJ2-2, with a possible D match to TRBD2 (6 bases). Trimming cost V 1 base and J 9 bases, with 15 bases left between them. CDR1 is LGHNA, CDR2 YNFKEQ, per germline. The CDR3 has 15 amino acids.

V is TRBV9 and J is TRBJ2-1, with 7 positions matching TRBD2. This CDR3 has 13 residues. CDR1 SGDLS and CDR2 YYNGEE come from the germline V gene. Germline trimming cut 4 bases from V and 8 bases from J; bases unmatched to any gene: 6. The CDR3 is CASSLAGRDEQFF. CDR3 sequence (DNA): TGTGCCAGCAGCTTAGCGGGTCGGGATGAGCAGTTCTTC.

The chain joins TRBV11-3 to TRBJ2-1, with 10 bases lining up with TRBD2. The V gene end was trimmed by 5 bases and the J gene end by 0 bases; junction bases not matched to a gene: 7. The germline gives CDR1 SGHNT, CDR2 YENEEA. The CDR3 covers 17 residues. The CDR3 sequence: CASSRSGRASSYNEQFF. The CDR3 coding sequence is TGTGCCAGCAGCCGCAGCGGGAGGGCGTCCTCCTACAATGAGCAGTTCTTC. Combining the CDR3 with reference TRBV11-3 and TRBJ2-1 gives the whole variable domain EAGVVQSPRYKIIEKKQPVAFWCNPISGHNTLYWYLQNLGQGPELLIRYENEEAVDDSQLPKDRFSAERLKGVDSTLKIQPAELGDSAVYLCASSRSGRASSYNEQFFGPGTRLTVL.

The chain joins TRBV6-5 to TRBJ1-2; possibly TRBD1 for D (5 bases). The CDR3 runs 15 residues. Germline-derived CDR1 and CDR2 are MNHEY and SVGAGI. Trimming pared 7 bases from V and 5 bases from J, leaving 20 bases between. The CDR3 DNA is TGTGCCAGCACTCTATTGGGGGACGCGGGGTATGGCTACACCTTC. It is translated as CASTLLGDAGYGYTF.

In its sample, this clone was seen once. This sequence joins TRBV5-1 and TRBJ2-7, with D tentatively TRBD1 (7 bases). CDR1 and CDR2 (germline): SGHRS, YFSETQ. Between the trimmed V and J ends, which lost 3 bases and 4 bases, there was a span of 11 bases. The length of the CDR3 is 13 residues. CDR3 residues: CASSSSGGYEQYF. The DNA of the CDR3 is TGCGCCAGCAGCTCTTCAGGGGGGTACGAGCAGTACTTC.

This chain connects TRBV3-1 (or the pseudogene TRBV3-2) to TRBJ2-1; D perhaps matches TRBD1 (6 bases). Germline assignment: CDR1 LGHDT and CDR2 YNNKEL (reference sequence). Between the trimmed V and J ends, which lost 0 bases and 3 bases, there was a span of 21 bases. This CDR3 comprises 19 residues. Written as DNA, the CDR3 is TGTGCCAGCAGCCAAGATCTAGGCAGGGGTTGCTGGGGCTACAATGAGCAGTTCTTC. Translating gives CASSQDLGRGCWGYNEQFF.

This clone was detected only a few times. The CDR3 DNA is TGTGCCAGCTGGGACACTCGCCGAGGGAATAATTCACCCCTCCACTTT. It specifies CASWDTRRGNNSPLHF. The genes are TRBV6-6 and TRBJ1-6; possible D gene TRBD1, 6 bases. The CDR3 is made up of 16 amino acids. Trimming took off 8 bases at V and 5 bases at J, with 19 bases between the two ends. Per germline, CDR1 MNHNY and CDR2 SVGAGI (reference sequence).

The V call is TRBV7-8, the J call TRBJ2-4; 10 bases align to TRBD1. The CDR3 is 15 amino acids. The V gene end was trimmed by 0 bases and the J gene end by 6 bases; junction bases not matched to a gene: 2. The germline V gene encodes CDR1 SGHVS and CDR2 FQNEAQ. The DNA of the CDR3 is TGTGCCAGCAGCTTAGCGACAGGGGGCGGAAACATTCAGTACTTC. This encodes CASSLATGGGNIQYF. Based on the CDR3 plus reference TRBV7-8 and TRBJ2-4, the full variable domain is GAGVSQSPRYKVAKRGQDVALRCDPISGHVSLFWYQQALGQGPEFLTYFQNEAQLDKSGLPSDRFFAERPEGSVSTLKIQRTQQEDSAVYLCASSLATGGGNIQYFGAGTRLSVL.

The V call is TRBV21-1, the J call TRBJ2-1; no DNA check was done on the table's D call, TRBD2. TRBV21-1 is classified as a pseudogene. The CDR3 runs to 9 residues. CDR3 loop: CASVDEQFF. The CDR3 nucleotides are TGTGCCAGCGTCGATGAGCAGTTCTTC.

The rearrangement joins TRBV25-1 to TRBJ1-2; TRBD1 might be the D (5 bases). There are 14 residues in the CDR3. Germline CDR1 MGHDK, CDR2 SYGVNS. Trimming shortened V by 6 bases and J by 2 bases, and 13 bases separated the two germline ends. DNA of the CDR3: TGTGCCAGCAGCGAACTTCCAGGGAACTATGGCTACACCTTC. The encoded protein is CASSELPGNYGYTF.

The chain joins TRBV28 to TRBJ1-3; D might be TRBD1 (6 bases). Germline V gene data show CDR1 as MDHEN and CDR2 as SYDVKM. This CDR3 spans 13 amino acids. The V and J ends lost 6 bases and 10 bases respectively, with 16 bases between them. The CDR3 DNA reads TGTGCCAGCAGGTTGGACAGCCCCAGTACCATATATTTT. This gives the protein CASRLDSPSTIYF.

The CDR3 DNA is TGTGCCAGCAGCTTTGGCGGCGTCCTAGCCAAAAACATTCAGTACTTC. It translates to CASSFGGVLAKNIQYF. The genes are TRBV5-6 and TRBJ2-4; D not resolved. Germline V gene sequence: CDR1 SGHDT, CDR2 YYEEEE. The CDR3 is 16 amino acids. The V and J ends lost 2 bases and 0 bases respectively, with 12 bases between them.

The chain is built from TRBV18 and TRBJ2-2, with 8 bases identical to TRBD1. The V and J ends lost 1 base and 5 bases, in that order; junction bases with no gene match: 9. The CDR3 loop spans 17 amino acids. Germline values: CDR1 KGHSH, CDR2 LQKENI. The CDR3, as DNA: TGTGCCAGCTCACCACGGGTCGTCGGACAGGGAACCGGGGAGCTGTTTTTT. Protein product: CASSPRVVGQGTGELFF. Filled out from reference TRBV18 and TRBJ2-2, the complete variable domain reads NAGVMQNPRHLVRRRGQEARLRCSPMKGHSHVYWYRQLPEEGLKFMVYLQKENIIDESGMPKERFSAEFPKEGPSILRIQQVVRGDSAAYFCASSPRVVGQGTGELFFGEGSRLTVL.

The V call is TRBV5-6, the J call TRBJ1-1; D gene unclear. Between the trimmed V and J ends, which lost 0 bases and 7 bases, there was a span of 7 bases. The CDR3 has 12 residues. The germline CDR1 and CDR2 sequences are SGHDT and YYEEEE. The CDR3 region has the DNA TGTGCCAGCAGCTTGGAGGCGGGTGAAGCTTTCTTT. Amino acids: CASSLEAGEAFF. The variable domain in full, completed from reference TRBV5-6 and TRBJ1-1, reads DAGVTQSPTHLIKTRGQQVTLRCSPKSGHDTVSWYQQALGQGPQFIFQYYEEEERQRGNFPDRFSGHQFPNYSSELNVNALLLGDSALYLCASSLEAGEAFFGQGTRLTVV.

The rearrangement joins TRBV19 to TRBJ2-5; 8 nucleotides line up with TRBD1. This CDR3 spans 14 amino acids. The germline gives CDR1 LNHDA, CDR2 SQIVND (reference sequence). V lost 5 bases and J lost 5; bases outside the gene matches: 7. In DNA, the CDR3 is TGTGCCAGTAGTGTCCAGGGGGCTGCGGAGACCCAGTACTTC. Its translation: CASSVQGAAETQYF.

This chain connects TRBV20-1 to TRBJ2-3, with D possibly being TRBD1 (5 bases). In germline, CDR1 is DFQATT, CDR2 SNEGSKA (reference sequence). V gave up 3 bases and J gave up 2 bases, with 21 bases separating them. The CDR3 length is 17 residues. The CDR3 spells CSASTPRQGLFTDTQYF. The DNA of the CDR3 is TGCAGTGCTAGTACCCCGCGCCAGGGCTTATTCACAGATACGCAGTATTTT.

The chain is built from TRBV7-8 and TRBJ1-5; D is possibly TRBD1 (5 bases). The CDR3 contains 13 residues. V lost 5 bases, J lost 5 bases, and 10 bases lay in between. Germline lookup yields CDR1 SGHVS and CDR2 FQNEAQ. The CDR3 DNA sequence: TGTGCCAGCAGCCTGCAGGGTCATCAGCCCCAGCATTTT. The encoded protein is CASSLQGHQPQHF.